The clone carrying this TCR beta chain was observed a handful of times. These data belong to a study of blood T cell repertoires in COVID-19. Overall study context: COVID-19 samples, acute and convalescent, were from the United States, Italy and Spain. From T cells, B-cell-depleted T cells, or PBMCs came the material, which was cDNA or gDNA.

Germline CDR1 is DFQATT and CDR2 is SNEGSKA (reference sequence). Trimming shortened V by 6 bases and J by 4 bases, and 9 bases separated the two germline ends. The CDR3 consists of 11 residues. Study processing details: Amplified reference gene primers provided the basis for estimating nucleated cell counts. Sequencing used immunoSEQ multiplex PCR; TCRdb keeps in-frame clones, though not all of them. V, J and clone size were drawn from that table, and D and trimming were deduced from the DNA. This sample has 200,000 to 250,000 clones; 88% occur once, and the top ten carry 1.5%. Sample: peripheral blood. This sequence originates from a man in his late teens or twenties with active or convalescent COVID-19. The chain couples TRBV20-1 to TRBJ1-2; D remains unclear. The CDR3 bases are TGCAGTGCCGCCGAGATCTATGGCTACACCTTC. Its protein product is CSAAEIYGYTF.